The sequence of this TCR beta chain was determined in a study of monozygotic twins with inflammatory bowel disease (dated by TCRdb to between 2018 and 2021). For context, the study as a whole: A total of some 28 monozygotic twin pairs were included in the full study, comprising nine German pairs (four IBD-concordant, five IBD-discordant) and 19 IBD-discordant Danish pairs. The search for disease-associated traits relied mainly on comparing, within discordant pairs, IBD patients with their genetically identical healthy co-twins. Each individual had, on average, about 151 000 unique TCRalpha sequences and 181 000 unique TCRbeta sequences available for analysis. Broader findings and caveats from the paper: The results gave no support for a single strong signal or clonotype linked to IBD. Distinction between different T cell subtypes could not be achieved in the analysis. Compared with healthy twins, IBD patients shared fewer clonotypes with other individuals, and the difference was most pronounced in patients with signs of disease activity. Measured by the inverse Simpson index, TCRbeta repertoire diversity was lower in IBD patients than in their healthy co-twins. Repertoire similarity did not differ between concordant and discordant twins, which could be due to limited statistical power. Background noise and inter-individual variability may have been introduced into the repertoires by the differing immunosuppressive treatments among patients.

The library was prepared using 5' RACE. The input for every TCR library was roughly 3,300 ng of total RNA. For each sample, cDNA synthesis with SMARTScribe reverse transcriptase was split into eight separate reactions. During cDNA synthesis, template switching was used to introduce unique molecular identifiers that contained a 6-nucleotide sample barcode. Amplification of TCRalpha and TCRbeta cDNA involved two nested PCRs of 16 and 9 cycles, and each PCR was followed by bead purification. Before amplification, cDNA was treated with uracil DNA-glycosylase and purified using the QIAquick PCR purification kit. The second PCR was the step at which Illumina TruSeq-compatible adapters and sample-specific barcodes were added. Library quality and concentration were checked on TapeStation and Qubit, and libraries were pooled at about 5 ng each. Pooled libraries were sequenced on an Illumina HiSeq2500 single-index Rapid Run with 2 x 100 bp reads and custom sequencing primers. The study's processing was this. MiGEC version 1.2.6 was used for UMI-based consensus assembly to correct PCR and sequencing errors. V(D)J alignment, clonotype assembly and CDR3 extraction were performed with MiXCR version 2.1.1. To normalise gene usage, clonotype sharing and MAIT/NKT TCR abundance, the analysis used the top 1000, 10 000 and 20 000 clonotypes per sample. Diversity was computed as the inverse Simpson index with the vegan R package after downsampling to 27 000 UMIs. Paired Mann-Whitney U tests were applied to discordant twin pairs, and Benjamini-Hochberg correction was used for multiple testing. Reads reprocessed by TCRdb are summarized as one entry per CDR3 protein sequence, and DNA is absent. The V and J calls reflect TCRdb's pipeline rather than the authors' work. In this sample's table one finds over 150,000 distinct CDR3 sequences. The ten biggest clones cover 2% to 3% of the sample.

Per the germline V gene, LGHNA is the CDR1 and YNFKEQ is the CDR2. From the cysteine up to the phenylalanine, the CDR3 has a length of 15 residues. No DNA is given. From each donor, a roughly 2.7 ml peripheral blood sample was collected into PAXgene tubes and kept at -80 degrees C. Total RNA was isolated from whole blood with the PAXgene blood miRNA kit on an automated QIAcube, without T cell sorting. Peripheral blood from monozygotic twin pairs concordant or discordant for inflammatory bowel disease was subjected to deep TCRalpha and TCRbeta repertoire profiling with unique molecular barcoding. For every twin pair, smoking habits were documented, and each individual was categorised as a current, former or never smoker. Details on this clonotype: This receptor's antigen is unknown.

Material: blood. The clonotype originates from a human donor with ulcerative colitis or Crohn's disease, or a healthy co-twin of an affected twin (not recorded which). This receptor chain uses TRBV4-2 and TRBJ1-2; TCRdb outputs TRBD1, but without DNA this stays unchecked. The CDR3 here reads CASSQESTEPYGYTF.